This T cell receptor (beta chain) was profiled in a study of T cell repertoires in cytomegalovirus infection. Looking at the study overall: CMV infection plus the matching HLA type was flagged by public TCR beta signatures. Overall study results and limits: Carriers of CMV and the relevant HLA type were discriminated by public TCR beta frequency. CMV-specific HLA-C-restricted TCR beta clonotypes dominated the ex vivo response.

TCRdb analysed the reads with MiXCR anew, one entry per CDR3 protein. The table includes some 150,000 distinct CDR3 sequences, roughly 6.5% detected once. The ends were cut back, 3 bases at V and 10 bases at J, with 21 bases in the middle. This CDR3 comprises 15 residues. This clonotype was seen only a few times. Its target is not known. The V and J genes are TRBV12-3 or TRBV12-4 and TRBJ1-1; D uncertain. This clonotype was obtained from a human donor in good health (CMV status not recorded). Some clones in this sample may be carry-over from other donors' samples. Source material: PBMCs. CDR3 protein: CASSFGAGKMGPAFF. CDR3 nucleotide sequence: TGTGCCAGCAGTTTTGGCGCCGGGAAGATGGGCCCAGCTTTCTTT.